This T cell receptor beta chain was recovered during a study of T cell responses to AZD1222 COVID-19 vaccine. Overall study context: Second-dose intervals of approximately 4 or approximately 12 weeks were pooled.

Broader study findings: None of the repertoires were sampled until the peak T cell response had passed. Unmutated regions of variants are reportedly targeted by nearly half of spike-specific TCRs.

TCRdb keeps only in-frame clones here, not all; method: immunoSEQ multiplex PCR. The table records roughly 93,000 clones, approximately 90% of them present only once. Regarding this clone: Its target is unknown.

The CDR3 has 13 amino acids. CDR1 MNHEY and CDR2 SVGEGT come from the germline V gene. V dropped 5 bases and J dropped 1 base, with 9 bases sitting between them. The genes are TRBV6-2 or TRBV6-3 and TRBJ2-7; tentative D call: TRBD1 (6 bases). The material sequenced was peripheral blood, taken on day 0 of AZD1222 vaccination. The sequence was collected from an adult in good health. The CDR3 region is CASSRTGSYEQYF. The CDR3 nucleotides are TGTGCCAGCAGTCGAACAGGGTCCTACGAGCAGTACTTC.